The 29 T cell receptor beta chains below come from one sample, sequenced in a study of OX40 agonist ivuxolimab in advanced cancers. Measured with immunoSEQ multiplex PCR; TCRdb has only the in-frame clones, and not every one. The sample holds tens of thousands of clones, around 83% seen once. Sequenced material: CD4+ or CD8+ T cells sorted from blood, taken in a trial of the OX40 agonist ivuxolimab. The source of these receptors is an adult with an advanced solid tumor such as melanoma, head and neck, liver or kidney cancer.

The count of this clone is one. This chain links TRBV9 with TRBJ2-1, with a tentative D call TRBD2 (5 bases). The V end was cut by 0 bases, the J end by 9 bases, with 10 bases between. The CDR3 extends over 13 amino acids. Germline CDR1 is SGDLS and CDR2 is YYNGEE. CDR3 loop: CASSVGLPGEQFF. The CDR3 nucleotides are TGTGCCAGCAGCGTAGGACTACCCGGTGAGCAGTTCTTC.

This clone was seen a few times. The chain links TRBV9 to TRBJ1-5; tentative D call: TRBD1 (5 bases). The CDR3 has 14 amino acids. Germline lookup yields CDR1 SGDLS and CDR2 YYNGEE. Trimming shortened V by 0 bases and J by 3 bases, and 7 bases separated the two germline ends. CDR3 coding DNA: TGTGCCAGCAGCGTAGCGGACAACAATCAGCCCCAGCATTTT. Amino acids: CASSVADNNQPQHF.

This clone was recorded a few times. This chain's CDR3 is CASSAGLRNTEAFF. CDR3 nucleotides: TGTGCCAGCAGTGCGGGACTCCGGAACACTGAAGCTTTCTTT. V usage is TRBV6-6 and J usage is TRBJ1-1; maybe TRBD1 (5 bases). The V end was cut by 5 bases, the J end by 1 base, with 11 bases between. Per germline, CDR1 MNHNY and CDR2 SVGAGI (reference sequence). The length of the CDR3 is 14 residues.

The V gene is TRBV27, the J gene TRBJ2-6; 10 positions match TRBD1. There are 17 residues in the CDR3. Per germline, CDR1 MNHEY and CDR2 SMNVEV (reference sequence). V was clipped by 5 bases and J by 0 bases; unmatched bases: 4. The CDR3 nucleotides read TGTGCCAGCAGTCGGGACAGGGGTACCTCTGGGGCCAACGTCCTGACTTTC. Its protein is CASSRDRGTSGANVLTF.

The CDR3 region is CASSLSGPIPNYGYTF. For the CDR3, the DNA is TGTGCCAGCAGTTTATCTGGGCCCATCCCCAACTATGGCTACACCTTC. The V gene is TRBV28, the J gene TRBJ1-2; D unclear. The CDR3 extends over 16 amino acids. Trimming removed 1 base at V and 2 bases at J, with 14 bases between. Per the germline V gene, CDR1 is MDHEN and CDR2 is SYDVKM.

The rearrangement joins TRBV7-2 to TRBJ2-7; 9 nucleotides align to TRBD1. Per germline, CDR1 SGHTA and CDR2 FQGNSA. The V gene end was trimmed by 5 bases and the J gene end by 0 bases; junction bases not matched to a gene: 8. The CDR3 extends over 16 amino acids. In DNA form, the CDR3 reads TGTGCCAGCAGCCCAGGACAGGGGTCTTACTCCTACGAGCAGTACTTC. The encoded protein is CASSPGQGSYSYEQYF.

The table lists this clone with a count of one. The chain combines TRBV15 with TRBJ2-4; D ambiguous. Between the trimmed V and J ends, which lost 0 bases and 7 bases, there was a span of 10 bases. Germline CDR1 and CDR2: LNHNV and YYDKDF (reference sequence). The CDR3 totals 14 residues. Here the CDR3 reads CATSRDMTINIQYF. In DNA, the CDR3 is TGTGCCACCAGCAGAGATATGACCATCAACATTCAGTACTTC.

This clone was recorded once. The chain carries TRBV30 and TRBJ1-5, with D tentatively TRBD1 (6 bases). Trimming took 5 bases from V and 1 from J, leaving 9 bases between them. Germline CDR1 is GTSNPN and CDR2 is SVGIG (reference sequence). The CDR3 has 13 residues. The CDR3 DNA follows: TGTGCCTGGGACACAGGGAGCAATCAGCCCCAGCATTTT. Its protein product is CAWDTGSNQPQHF.

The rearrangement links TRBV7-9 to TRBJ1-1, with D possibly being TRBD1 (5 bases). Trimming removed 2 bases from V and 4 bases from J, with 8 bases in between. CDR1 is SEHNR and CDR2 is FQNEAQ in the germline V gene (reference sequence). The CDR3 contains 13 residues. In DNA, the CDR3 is TGTGCCAGCAGCTTACTCGGGGGCACTGAAGCTTTCTTT. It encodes CASSLLGGTEAFF.

In DNA form, the CDR3 reads TGCGCCAGCAGCTCCTCCGGGACCTATGGCTACACCTTC. Translated, it gives CASSSSGTYGYTF. The V call is TRBV5-1, the J call TRBJ1-2, with D perhaps TRBD1 (5 bases). The germline V and J ends were trimmed by 3 bases and 4 bases, with 10 bases remaining between them. Germline lookup yields CDR1 SGHRS and CDR2 YFSETQ. The CDR3 consists of 13 residues.

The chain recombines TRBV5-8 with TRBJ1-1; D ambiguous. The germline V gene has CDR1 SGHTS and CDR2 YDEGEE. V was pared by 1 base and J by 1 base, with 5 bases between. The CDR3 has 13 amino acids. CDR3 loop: CASSLRTNTEAFF. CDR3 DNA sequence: TGTGCCAGCAGCTTGCGGACGAACACTGAAGCTTTCTTT. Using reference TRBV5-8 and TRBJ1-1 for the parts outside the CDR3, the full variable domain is EAGVTQSPTHLIKTRGQQATLRCSPISGHTSVYWYQQALGLGLQFLLWYDEGEERNRGNFPPRFSGRQFPNYSSELNVNALELEDSALYLCASSLRTNTEAFFGQGTRLTVV.

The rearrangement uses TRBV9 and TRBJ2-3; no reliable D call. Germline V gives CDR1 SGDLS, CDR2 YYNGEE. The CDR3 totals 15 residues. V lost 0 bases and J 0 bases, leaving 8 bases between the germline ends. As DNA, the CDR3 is TGTGCCAGCAGCGTAGGAAGGGTTAGCACAGATACGCAGTATTTT. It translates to CASSVGRVSTDTQYF.

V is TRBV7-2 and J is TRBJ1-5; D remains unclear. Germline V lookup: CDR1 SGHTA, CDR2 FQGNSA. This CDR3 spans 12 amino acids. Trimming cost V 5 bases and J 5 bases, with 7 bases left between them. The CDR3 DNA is TGTGCCAGCAGCCTAACCGATCAGCCCCAGCATTTT. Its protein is CASSLTDQPQHF.

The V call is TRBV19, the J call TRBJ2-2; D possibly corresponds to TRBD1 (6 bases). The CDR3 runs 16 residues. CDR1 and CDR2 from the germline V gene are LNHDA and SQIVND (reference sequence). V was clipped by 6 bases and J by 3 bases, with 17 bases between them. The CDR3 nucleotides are TGTGCCAGTAGGCCTCTTTCTGCAGGGGACACCGGGGAGCTGTTTTTT. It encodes CASRPLSAGDTGELFF. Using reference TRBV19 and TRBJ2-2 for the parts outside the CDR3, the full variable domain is DGGITQSPKYLFRKEGQNVTLSCEQNLNHDAMYWYRQDPGQGLRLIYYSQIVNDFQKGDIAEGYSVSREKKESFPLTVTSAQKNPTAFYLCASRPLSAGDTGELFFGEGSRLTVL.

The CDR3 reads CASSFRGQGRGDTQYF. The CDR3 coding sequence is TGTGCCAGCAGCTTCAGGGGACAGGGGAGAGGGGATACGCAGTATTTT. V is TRBV11-2 and J is TRBJ2-3, with 10 bases aligning to TRBD1. The CDR3 totals 16 residues. V lost 3 bases and J lost 6; bases outside the gene matches: 9. CDR1 is SGHAT, CDR2 FQNNGV, per germline.

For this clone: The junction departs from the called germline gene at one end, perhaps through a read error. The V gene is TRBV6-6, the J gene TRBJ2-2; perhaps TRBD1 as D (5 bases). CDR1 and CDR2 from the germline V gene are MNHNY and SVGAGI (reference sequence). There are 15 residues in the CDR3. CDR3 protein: CASSYSSGNPGELFF. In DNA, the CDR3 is TGTGCCAGCAGTTACTCGTCAGGGAACCCCGGGGAGCTGTTTTTT.

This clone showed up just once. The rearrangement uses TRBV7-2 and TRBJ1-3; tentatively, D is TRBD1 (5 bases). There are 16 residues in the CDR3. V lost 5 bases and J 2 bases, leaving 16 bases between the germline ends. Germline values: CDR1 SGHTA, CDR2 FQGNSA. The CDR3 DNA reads TGTGCCAGCAGCCGTAGACAGTACGGAACTGGAAACACCATATATTTT. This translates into CASSRRQYGTGNTIYF.

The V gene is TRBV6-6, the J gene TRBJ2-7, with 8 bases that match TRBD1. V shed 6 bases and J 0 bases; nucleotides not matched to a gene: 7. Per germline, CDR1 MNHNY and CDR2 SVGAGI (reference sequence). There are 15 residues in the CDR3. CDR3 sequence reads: CASRTSGTGSYEQYF. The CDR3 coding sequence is TGTGCCAGCAGAACCTCCGGGACAGGCTCCTACGAGCAGTACTTC.

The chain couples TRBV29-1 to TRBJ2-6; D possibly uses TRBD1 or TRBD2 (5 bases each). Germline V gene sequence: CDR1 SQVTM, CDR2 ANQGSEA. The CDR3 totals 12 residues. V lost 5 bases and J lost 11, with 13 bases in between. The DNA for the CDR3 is TGCAGCGTTCGCCGGGACGAAGACGTCCTGACTTTC. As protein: CSVRRDEDVLTF.

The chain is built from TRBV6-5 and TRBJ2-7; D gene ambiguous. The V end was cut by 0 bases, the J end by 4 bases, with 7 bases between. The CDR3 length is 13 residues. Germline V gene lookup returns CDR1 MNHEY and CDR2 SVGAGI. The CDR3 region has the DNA TGTGCCAGCAGTTACTCGATGCCGTACGAGCAGTACTTC. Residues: CASSYSMPYEQYF.

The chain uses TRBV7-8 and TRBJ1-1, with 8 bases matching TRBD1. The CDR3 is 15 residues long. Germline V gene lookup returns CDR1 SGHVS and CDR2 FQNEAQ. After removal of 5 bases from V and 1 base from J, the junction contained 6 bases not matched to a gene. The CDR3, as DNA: TGTGCCAGCAGCGGTTGGGACAGGCCGAACACTGAAGCTTTCTTT. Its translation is CASSGWDRPNTEAFF.

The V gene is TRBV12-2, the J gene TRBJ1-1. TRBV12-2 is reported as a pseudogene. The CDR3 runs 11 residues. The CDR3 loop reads CASPLERGAFF. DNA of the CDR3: TGTGCAAGTCCCCTAGAGCGGGGTGCTTTCTTT.

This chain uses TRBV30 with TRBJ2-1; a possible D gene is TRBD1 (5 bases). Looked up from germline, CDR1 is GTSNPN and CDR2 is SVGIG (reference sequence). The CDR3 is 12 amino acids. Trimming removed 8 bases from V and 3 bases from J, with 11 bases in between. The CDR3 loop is CALGRVYNEQFF. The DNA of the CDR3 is TGTGCCCTTGGCAGGGTCTACAATGAGCAGTTCTTC. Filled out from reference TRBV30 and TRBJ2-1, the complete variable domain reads SQTIHQWPATLVQPVGSPLSLECTVEGTSNPNLYWYRQAAGRGLQLLFYSVGIGQISSEVPQNLSASRPQDRQFILSSKKLLLSDSGFYLCALGRVYNEQFFGPGTRLTVL.

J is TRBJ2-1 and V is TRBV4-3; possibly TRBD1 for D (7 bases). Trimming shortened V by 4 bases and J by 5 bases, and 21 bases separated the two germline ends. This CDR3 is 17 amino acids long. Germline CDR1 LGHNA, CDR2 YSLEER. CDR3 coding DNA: TGCGCCAGCAGCCCCAGACGGGGGACAGTGACAGACAATGAGCAGTTCTTC. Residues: CASSPRRGTVTDNEQFF.

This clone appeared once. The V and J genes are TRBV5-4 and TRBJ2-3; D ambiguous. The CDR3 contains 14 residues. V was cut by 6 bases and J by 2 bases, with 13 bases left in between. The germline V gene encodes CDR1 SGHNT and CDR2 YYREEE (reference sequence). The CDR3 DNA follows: TGTGCCAGCACCCAACCGCTGGACACAGATACGCAGTATTTT. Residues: CASTQPLDTDTQYF.

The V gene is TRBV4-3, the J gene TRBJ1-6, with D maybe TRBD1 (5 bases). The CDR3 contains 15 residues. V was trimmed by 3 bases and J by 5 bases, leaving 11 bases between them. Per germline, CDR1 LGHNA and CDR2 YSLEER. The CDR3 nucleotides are TGCGCCAGCAGCCATTATCCACAGGATAATTCACCCCTCCACTTT. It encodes CASSHYPQDNSPLHF.

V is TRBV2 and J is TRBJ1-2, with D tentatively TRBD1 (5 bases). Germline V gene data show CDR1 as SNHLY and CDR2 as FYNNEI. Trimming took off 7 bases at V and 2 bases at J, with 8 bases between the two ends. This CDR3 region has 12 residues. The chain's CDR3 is CASTRENYGYTF. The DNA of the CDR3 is TGTGCCAGCACCAGGGAAAACTATGGCTACACCTTC.

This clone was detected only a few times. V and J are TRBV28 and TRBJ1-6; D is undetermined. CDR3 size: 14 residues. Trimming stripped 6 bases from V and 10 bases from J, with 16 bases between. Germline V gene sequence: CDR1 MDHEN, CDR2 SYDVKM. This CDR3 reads CASSSTLDGSPLHF. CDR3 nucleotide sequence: TGTGCCAGCAGCTCGACCCTGGATGGGTCACCCCTCCACTTT.

This CDR3 is CASSYGGRMAGEQYF. The CDR3 coding sequence is TGTGCCAGCAGTTACGGCGGCAGGATGGCTGGCGAGCAGTACTTC. The V and J genes are TRBV6-6 and TRBJ2-7; D call uncertain. CDR3 length: 15 residues. The ends were cut back, 2 bases at V and 6 bases at J, with 17 bases in the middle. The germline gives CDR1 MNHNY, CDR2 SVGAGI (reference sequence).